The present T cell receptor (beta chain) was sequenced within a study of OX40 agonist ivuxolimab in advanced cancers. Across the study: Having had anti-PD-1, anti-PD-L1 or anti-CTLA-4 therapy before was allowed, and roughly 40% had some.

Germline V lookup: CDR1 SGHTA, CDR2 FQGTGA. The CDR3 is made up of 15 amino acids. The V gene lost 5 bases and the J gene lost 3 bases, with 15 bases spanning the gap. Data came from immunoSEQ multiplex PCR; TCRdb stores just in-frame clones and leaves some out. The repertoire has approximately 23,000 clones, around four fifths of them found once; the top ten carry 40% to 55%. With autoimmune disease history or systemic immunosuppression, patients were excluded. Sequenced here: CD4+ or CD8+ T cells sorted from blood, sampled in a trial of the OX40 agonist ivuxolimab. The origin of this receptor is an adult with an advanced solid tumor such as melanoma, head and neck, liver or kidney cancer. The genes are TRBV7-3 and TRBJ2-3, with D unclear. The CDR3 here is CASSPGVGSTDTQYF. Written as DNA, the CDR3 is TGTGCCAGCAGCCCGGGTGTTGGTTCGACAGATACGCAGTATTTT. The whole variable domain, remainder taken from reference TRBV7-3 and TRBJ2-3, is GAGVSQTPSNKVTEKGKYVELRCDPISGHTALYWYRQSLGQGPEFLIYFQGTGAADDSGLPNDRFFAVRPEGSVSTLKIQRTERGDSAVYLCASSPGVGSTDTQYFGPGTRLTVL.